This T cell receptor beta chain was documented in a study of vaccination effects on CD4 cells after COVID-19. Regarding the study as a whole: Vaccine- and infection-induced clones showed marked clonal contraction late following vaccination. Healthy vaccinees' vaccine-induced clones included only 1 of 255 cross-reacting with common cold coronaviruses.

Antigen-specific CD4+ T cells were first expanded with viral peptide pools by the ViraFEST assay and only then sequenced. Following 10 days of culture, CD4+ T cells were isolated. Supplemented with roughly 9.6 IU/ml IL-2 and 10 ug/ml peptides, a few million PBMC per well were kept in culture. Cultures received IL-2 medium that replaced half the medium on days 3 and 7. This clone came up a few times. Its target is not known. V was cut by 6 bases and J by 4 bases, with 7 bases left in between. The CDR3 extends over 13 amino acids. Repertoires were generated with immunoSEQ multiplex PCR, while TCRdb's copy carries only in-frame clones and drops some. Among approximately 54,000 clones listed, roughly 80% were seen once.

The TCR originated in a human donor who received a COVID-19 vaccine. The chain carries TRBV12-3 or TRBV12-4 and TRBJ2-6; D gene unclear. The sequenced sample was CD4+ T cells from PBMCs cultured with HCoV-229E spike peptides, obtained before COVID-19 vaccination. The CDR3 region has the DNA TGTGCCAGCAGACTGGCGGGGGCCAACGTCCTGACTTTC. Translated, it gives CASRLAGANVLTF.